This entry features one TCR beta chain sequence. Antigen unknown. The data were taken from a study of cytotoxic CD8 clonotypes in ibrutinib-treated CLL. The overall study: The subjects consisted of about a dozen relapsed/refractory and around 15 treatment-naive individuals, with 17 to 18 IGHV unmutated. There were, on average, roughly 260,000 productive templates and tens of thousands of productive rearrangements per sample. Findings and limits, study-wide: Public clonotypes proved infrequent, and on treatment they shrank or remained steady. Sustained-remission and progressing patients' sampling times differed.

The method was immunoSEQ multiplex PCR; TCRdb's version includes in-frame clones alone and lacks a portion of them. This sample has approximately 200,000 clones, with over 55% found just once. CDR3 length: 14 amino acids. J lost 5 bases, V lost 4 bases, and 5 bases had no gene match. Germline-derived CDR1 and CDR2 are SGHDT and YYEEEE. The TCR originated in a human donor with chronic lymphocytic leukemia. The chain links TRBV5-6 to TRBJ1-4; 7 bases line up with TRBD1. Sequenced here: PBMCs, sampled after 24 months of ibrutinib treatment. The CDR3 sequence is CASSRDSDNEKLFF. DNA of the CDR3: TGTGCCAGCAGCCGGGACAGCGACAATGAAAAACTGTTTTTT. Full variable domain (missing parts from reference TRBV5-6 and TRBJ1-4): DAGVTQSPTHLIKTRGQQVTLRCSPKSGHDTVSWYQQALGQGPQFIFQYYEEEERQRGNFPDRFSGHQFPNYSSELNVNALLLGDSALYLCASSRDSDNEKLFFGSGTQLSVL.